The 7 T cell receptor beta chains below all came from one sample that was sequenced in a study of blood T cell repertoires in COVID-19. Here immunoSEQ multiplex PCR was the method, and the copy in TCRdb shows in-frame clones only, minus some. The data show about 140,000 clones, 84% seen once. The specimen was peripheral blood. The source is a man aged 30 to 45 with COVID-19, enrolled during active disease.

This clone was picked up a small number of times. The rearrangement links TRBV7-9 to TRBJ1-1; 7 positions match TRBD1. The V gene's germline CDR1 is SEHNR and CDR2 FQNEAQ (reference sequence). Losses at the gene ends were 4 bases for V and 4 bases for J; bases not matched to a gene: 6. The CDR3 is 14 amino acids. CDR3 loop: CASSSSQGGTEAFF. In nucleotides, the CDR3 is TGTGCCAGCAGCTCCTCCCAGGGGGGCACTGAAGCTTTCTTT.

This rearrangement joins TRBV15 to TRBJ2-7; 12 positions agree with TRBD2. The J segment lost 3 bases and the V segment lost 3 bases, leaving 6 bases of the junction unmatched. Germline assignment: CDR1 LNHNV and CDR2 YYDKDF (reference sequence). The CDR3 length is 16 residues. The CDR3 loop is CATSREKTSGSYEQYF. In nucleotides, the CDR3 is TGTGCCACCAGCAGGGAAAAGACTAGCGGGAGCTACGAGCAGTACTTC.

This clone was seen a single time. This rearrangement joins TRBV19 to TRBJ2-2, with a tentative D call TRBD2 (5 bases). Germline V gives CDR1 LNHDA, CDR2 SQIVND (reference sequence). V shed 6 bases and J shed 6 bases, with 11 bases lying between them. CDR3 length: 13 residues. As DNA, the CDR3 is TGTGCCAGTAGCTCAGAGGGATCCGGGGAGCTGTTTTTT. It specifies CASSSEGSGELFF.

A few counts support this clone. The chain links TRBV6-5 to TRBJ1-2; D perhaps matches TRBD1 (6 bases). Germline lookup yields CDR1 MNHEY and CDR2 SVGAGI. V gave up 10 bases and J gave up 4 bases, with 16 bases separating them. The CDR3 contains 13 residues. The CDR3 DNA is TGTGCCACCACGCGGGGGGCCCTCTATGGCTACACCTTC. This encodes CATTRGALYGYTF.

The chain links TRBV10-3 to TRBJ2-3, with 8 positions matching TRBD1. V was pared by 0 bases and J by 10 bases, with 6 bases of the junction left unmatched. CDR3 length equals 14 residues. Per germline, CDR1 ENHRY and CDR2 SYGVKD. DNA for the CDR3: TGTGCCATCAGTGAGTCGACAGGGGCCCCTTCGCAGTATTTT. Translated: CAISESTGAPSQYF.

The chain links TRBV30 to TRBJ1-3; D is unresolved. The CDR3 has 12 residues. In germline, CDR1 is GTSNPN, CDR2 SVGIG (reference sequence). V was clipped by 5 bases and J by 5 bases, with 10 bases between them. The CDR3 sequence: CAWAGGRNTIYF. The CDR3 nucleotides read TGTGCCTGGGCCGGAGGGCGAAACACCATATATTTT.

The rearrangement joins TRBV7-8 to TRBJ1-2; a weak D match, TRBD1 (6 bases). The germline CDR1 and CDR2 sequences are SGHVS and FQNEAQ. Trimming pared 1 base from V and 5 bases from J, leaving 14 bases between. The CDR3 loop spans 15 amino acids. CDR3 sequence reads: CASSLVRGGGYGYTF. The CDR3 DNA reads TGTGCCAGCAGCTTAGTTCGAGGGGGGGGATATGGCTACACCTTC. Complete variable domain (other parts from reference TRBV7-8 and TRBJ1-2): GAGVSQSPRYKVAKRGQDVALRCDPISGHVSLFWYQQALGQGPEFLTYFQNEAQLDKSGLPSDRFFAERPEGSVSTLKIQRTQQEDSAVYLCASSLVRGGGYGYTFGSGTRLTVV.